The table lists the clone carrying this T cell receptor (beta chain) with a few counts. Assay: immunoSEQ multiplex PCR; the TCRdb copy retains only in-frame clones and omits some. The sample yields 20,000 to 25,000 clones, roughly 72% seen once. This specimen belongs to a study of OX40 agonist ivuxolimab in advanced cancers. Germline assignment: CDR1 MNHEY and CDR2 SMNVEV (reference sequence). The CDR3 has 15 amino acids. The trim removed 4 bases at V and 4 bases at J, leaving 2 bases unmatched. The genes are TRBV27 and TRBJ2-1; TRBD2 matches at 12 bases. This clonotype was sampled from an adult with an advanced solid tumor such as melanoma, head and neck, liver or kidney cancer. This specimen was CD4+ or CD8+ T cells sorted from blood, taken in a trial of the OX40 agonist ivuxolimab. The CDR3 loop is CASSSGLAGYNEQFF. The CDR3 bases are TGTGCCAGCAGTTCAGGACTAGCGGGGTACAATGAGCAGTTCTTC.